One sample yielded the 18 T cell receptor beta chains listed below, sequenced in a study of long-term antiretroviral therapy in people with HIV. Assay version v3.0 of immunoSEQ was used, and it was run at survey level. Using immunoSEQ multiplex PCR, the repertoire was profiled, and TCRdb retains in-frame clones only, with some absent. The table records 20,000 to 25,000 clones, almost 85% of them present only once. Here the sequenced sample was unsorted PBMCs, taken 0.3 years after starting antiretroviral therapy. The receptors come from a man between 45 and 60 years old with HIV.

The chain joins TRBV6-1 to TRBJ1-1; 10 bases map to TRBD1. Germline lookup yields CDR1 MNHNS and CDR2 SASEGT. V dropped 7 bases and J dropped 2; count of bases not matched to a gene: 4. CDR3 length equals 14 residues. The CDR3 nucleotides are TGTGCCAGCACCCGGACAGGGGGAAACACTGAAGCTTTCTTT. Protein sequence: CASTRTGGNTEAFF.

V and J are TRBV28 and TRBJ1-5; 8 positions match TRBD1. Germline values: CDR1 MDHEN, CDR2 SYDVKM. The CDR3 loop spans 14 amino acids. Trimming took 6 bases from V and 7 from J; bases not matched to a gene: 8. The DNA of the CDR3 is TGTGCCAGCAGCCCCGGGACAGGCGGACAGCCCCAGCATTTT. As protein: CASSPGTGGQPQHF.

The chain carries TRBV7-9 and TRBJ1-2; D ambiguous. From germline, CDR1 is SEHNR and CDR2 FQNEAQ (reference sequence). CDR3 length: 13 amino acids. V was trimmed by 3 bases and J by 3 bases, leaving 8 bases between them. Here the CDR3 DNA reads TGTGCCAGCAGCTTGTCCGGGGACTATGGCTACACCTTC. Translation: CASSLSGDYGYTF.

V and J are TRBV10-2 and TRBJ1-3; D is unresolved. V was pared by 2 bases and J by 4 bases, with 6 bases between. Germline CDR1 reads WSHSY; CDR2 reads SAAADI. There are 13 residues in the CDR3. This CDR3 reads CASSELGGNTIYF. CDR3 DNA sequence: TGCGCCAGCAGTGAGCTGGGCGGAAACACCATATATTTT.

The chain combines TRBV7-9 with TRBJ1-2; D is perhaps TRBD1 (6 bases). Germline CDR1 and CDR2: SEHNR and FQNEAQ (reference sequence). This CDR3 is 15 amino acids long. The V gene lost 3 bases and the J gene lost 6 bases, with 17 bases spanning the gap. DNA for the CDR3: TGTGCCAGCAGCTTGCCTAACCAAGGGGGGAATGGCTACACCTTC. Amino acid sequence: CASSLPNQGGNGYTF.

The chain carries TRBV4-1 and TRBJ2-5; the D call may be TRBD1 or TRBD2 (5 bases each). The V and J ends lost 3 bases and 2 bases respectively, with 13 bases between them. The CDR3 sequence is 15 residues long. Germline values: CDR1 MGHRA, CDR2 YSYEKL. CDR3 region: CASSQLRDPQETQYF. The CDR3 DNA reads as TGCGCCAGCAGCCAGCTCCGGGACCCACAAGAGACCCAGTACTTC.

The J gene is TRBJ1-2, the V gene TRBV30; D not certain. The germline V gene encodes CDR1 GTSNPN and CDR2 SVGIG (reference sequence). This CDR3 comprises 11 residues. V was clipped by 1 base and J by 8 bases, with 8 bases between them. The CDR3 DNA sequence: TGTGCCTGGAGTGAGCTTTACGGCTACACCTTC. This gives the protein CAWSELYGYTF.

The chain has TRBV10-3 and TRBJ1-6; a weak D match, TRBD1 (5 bases). CDR1 and CDR2 from the germline V gene are ENHRY and SYGVKD. CDR3 length: 14 residues. V was pared by 2 bases and J by 9 bases, with 11 bases between. DNA of the CDR3: TGTGCCATCAGTGAGGAGGCAGGGCGTTCACCCCTCCACTTT. As protein: CAISEEAGRSPLHF.

This rearrangement joins TRBV4-3 to TRBJ2-6, with a possible D match to TRBD1 (6 bases). V lost 1 base, J lost 0 bases, and 10 bases lay in between. In germline, CDR1 is LGHNA, CDR2 YSLEER. The CDR3 extends over 17 amino acids. CDR3: CASSQADSHSGANVLTF. In DNA, the CDR3 is TGCGCCAGCAGCCAAGCGGACAGCCACTCTGGGGCCAACGTCCTGACTTTC.

This chain links TRBV11-2 with TRBJ2-7, with 7 positions matching TRBD2. CDR1 and CDR2 (germline): SGHAT, FQNNGV. V lost 0 bases to trimming and J lost 4 bases; unmatched junction nucleotides: 6. The length of the CDR3 is 15 residues. The CDR3 loop is CASSLEAGDQYEQYF. DNA of the CDR3: TGTGCCAGCAGCTTAGAGGCGGGAGATCAGTACGAGCAGTACTTC. The entire variable domain, with the rest obtained from reference TRBV11-2 and TRBJ2-7, is as follows: EAGVAQSPRYKIIEKRQSVAFWCNPISGHATLYWYQQILGQGPKLLIQFQNNGVVDDSQLPKDRFSAERLKGVDSTLKIQPAKLEDSAVYLCASSLEAGDQYEQYFGPGTRLTVT.

This clone was seen a few times. The rearrangement joins TRBV27 to TRBJ2-2, with TRBD1 matching 9 bases. Trimming cost V 2 bases and J 6 bases; bases outside gene matches: 7. Looked up from germline, CDR1 is MNHEY and CDR2 is SMNVEV (reference sequence). The CDR3 runs 16 residues. CDR3 amino acids: CASSLRDRVRAGELFF. CDR3 DNA sequence: TGTGCCAGCAGTTTAAGGGACAGGGTCCGCGCCGGGGAGCTGTTTTTT.

V usage is TRBV15 and J usage is TRBJ1-2; the match to TRBD1 covers 7 bases. V shed 3 bases, J shed 5 bases, and the junction held 18 bases outside the gene matches. Germline assignment: CDR1 LNHNV and CDR2 YYDKDF (reference sequence). The CDR3 has 18 amino acids. CDR3 DNA: TGTGCCACCAGCAGTGACCGACAGGGCGGTTTGCTCTTGTATGGCTACACCTTC. Amino acid sequence: CATSSDRQGGLLLYGYTF. Based on the CDR3 plus reference TRBV15 and TRBJ1-2, the full variable domain is DAMVIQNPRYQVTQFGKPVTLSCSQTLNHNVMYWYQQKSSQAPKLLFHYYDKDFNNEADTPDNFQSRRPNTSFCFLDIRSPGLGDTAMYLCATSSDRQGGLLLYGYTFGSGTRLTVV.

The CDR3 DNA reads as TGTGCCAGCAGACAGGGCTACACCGGGGAGCTGTTTTTT. Protein: CASRQGYTGELFF. V is TRBV14 and J is TRBJ2-2; a weak D match, TRBD1 (6 bases). Trimming cost V 6 bases and J 3 bases, with 8 bases left between them. The CDR3 extends over 13 amino acids. Looked up from germline, CDR1 is SGHDN and CDR2 is FVKESK.

The genes are TRBV9 and TRBJ1-2; D uncertain. Trimming removed 3 bases from V and 2 bases from J, with 11 bases in between. Germline V gene data show CDR1 as SGDLS and CDR2 as YYNGEE. The CDR3 sequence is 14 residues long. CDR3 bases: TGTGCCAGCAGCGGTCCGGGAGGGAACTATGGCTACACCTTC. As protein: CASSGPGGNYGYTF.

V is TRBV6-4 and J is TRBJ2-1, with no clear D. This CDR3 contains 17 residues. CDR1 MRHNA and CDR2 SNTAGT come from the germline V gene. Trimming stripped 8 bases from V and 3 bases from J, with 23 bases between. Here the CDR3 reads CASSPHNYHGGYNEQFF. As DNA, the CDR3 is TGTGCCAGCTCCCCTCATAACTACCACGGCGGCTACAATGAGCAGTTCTTC.

This chain uses TRBV10-3 with TRBJ2-3, with D perhaps assigned TRBD1 or TRBD2 (7 bases each). CDR3 length: 16 residues. With 3 bases removed from V and 2 bases from J, the gap between germline ends came to 15 bases. Germline CDR1 reads ENHRY; CDR2 reads SYGVKD. The chain's CDR3 is CAISDSGGGLTDTQYF. In DNA, the CDR3 is TGTGCCATCAGTGACTCAGGGGGGGGGCTCACAGATACGCAGTATTTT.

The genes are TRBV7-8 and TRBJ2-3; 7 bases match TRBD2. V was clipped by 3 bases and J by 4 bases; unmatched bases: 1. The CDR3 contains 13 residues. Germline V CDR1 and CDR2: SGHVS, FQNEAQ. The CDR3 region is CASSLTSPDTQYF. The CDR3, as DNA: TGTGCCAGCAGCTTGACTAGCCCAGATACGCAGTATTTT.

This chain connects TRBV6-4 to TRBJ2-3, with D maybe TRBD2 (6 bases). CDR3 length: 16 amino acids. The V gene lost 2 bases and the J gene lost 1 base, with 13 bases spanning the gap. CDR1 is MRHNA, CDR2 SNTAGT, per germline. DNA for the CDR3: TGTGCCAGCAGTGACACAGACGGGGGAGGCACAGATACGCAGTATTTT. Residues: CASSDTDGGGTDTQYF.